What follows are 16 T cell receptor beta chains derived from one specimen sequenced in a study of OX40 agonist ivuxolimab in advanced cancers. The protocol was immunoSEQ multiplex PCR, while the TCRdb copy is restricted to in-frame clones and leaves out a portion. The sample shows about 32,000 clones, 84% of them seen only once. Sequenced here: CD4+ or CD8+ T cells sorted from blood, sampled in a trial of the OX40 agonist ivuxolimab. These receptor sequences come from an adult with an advanced solid tumor such as melanoma, head and neck, liver or kidney cancer.

In this sample, this clone turned up once. The V gene is TRBV27, the J gene TRBJ2-1; no definite D call. V lost 2 bases and J lost 4, with 9 bases in between. Per the germline V gene, CDR1 is MNHEY and CDR2 is SMNVEV (reference sequence). The CDR3 sequence is 14 residues long. The CDR3 region has the DNA TGTGCCAGCAGTTTAAGCCCTACATACAATGAGCAGTTCTTC. Its translation: CASSLSPTYNEQFF.

The CDR3 DNA follows: TGCGCCAGCAGCGGGACTAGCGGCTCCTACAATGAGCAGTTCTTC. This translates into CASSGTSGSYNEQFF. This sequence joins TRBV5-1 and TRBJ2-1, with 11 bases aligning to TRBD2. Germline CDR1 reads SGHRS; CDR2 reads YFSETQ. This CDR3 has 15 amino acids. Losses at the gene ends were 4 bases for V and 0 bases for J; bases not matched to a gene: 0.

This sequence joins TRBV7-2 and TRBJ2-5; tentative D call: TRBD2 (5 bases). The CDR3 sequence is 14 residues long. Trimming removed 5 bases at V and 2 bases at J, with 12 bases between. Germline V gene lookup returns CDR1 SGHTA and CDR2 FQGNSA. CDR3 residues: CASSQTPGQETQYF. Here the CDR3 DNA reads TGTGCCAGCAGCCAGACTCCGGGACAAGAGACCCAGTACTTC.

V is TRBV6-4 and J is TRBJ2-3; 12 bases are shared with TRBD1. From germline, CDR1 is MRHNA and CDR2 SNTAGT. This CDR3 has 15 residues. V shed 2 bases, J shed 6 bases, and the junction held 3 bases outside the gene matches. The CDR3 DNA sequence: TGTGCCAGCAGTGACGCCGGGACAGGGGGCGATACGCAGTATTTT. Translation: CASSDAGTGGDTQYF.

The V call is TRBV12-5, the J call TRBJ2-2, with a possible D match to TRBD1 (5 bases). The CDR3 runs 15 residues. Per the germline V gene, CDR1 is LGHNT and CDR2 is FRNRAP. The V gene lost 6 bases and the J gene lost 1 base, with 12 bases spanning the gap. CDR3 nucleotide sequence: TGTGCTAGTGGCCAGACAGTCGGGAACACCGGGGAGCTGTTTTTT. This codes for CASGQTVGNTGELFF.

V and J are TRBV7-9 and TRBJ2-5; D uncertain. Trimming removed 5 bases at V and 5 bases at J, with 15 bases between. The germline V gene encodes CDR1 SEHNR and CDR2 FQNEAQ (reference sequence). CDR3 size: 14 residues. The chain's CDR3 is CASSPDLGTETQYF. For the CDR3, the DNA is TGTGCCAGCAGCCCCGACCTCGGTACGGAGACCCAGTACTTC.

The chain uses TRBV27 and TRBJ2-7, with 11 bases that match TRBD1. This CDR3 spans 16 amino acids. CDR1 is MNHEY and CDR2 is SMNVEV in the germline V gene (reference sequence). After removal of 5 bases from V and 2 bases from J, the junction contained 8 bases not matched to a gene. The CDR3 region has the DNA TGTGCCAGCAGTCCGCTCCCGGGACAGGGGGCCTACGAGCAGTACTTC. Translating gives CASSPLPGQGAYEQYF.

The CDR3 bases are TGTGCCAGCAGCTTGTCAGGGGGTAATTCACCCCTCCACTTT. It is translated as CASSLSGGNSPLHF. The V and J genes are TRBV5-4 and TRBJ1-6; 7 positions agree with TRBD1. In germline, CDR1 is SGHNT, CDR2 YYREEE (reference sequence). CDR3 size: 14 residues. J was trimmed by 6 bases and V by 1 base; bases with no gene match: 1.

V is TRBV10-2 and J is TRBJ2-7; TRBD2 aligns across 11 bases. The junction had 3 bases not matched to a gene; V was cut back by 6 bases and J by 2 bases. The germline V gene encodes CDR1 WSHSY and CDR2 SAAADI. The CDR3 runs 14 residues. This CDR3 is CASREGLAAYEQYF. In DNA, the CDR3 is TGCGCCAGCAGAGAGGGACTAGCGGCCTACGAGCAGTACTTC.

The J gene is TRBJ2-3, the V gene TRBV10-2; 13 positions agree with TRBD2. In germline, CDR1 is WSHSY, CDR2 SAAADI. This CDR3 is built from 16 residues. The ends lost 4 bases at V and 6 bases at J; junction bases unmatched: 7. For the CDR3, the DNA is TGCGCCAGCAGTGTCCTACTAGCGGGAGGGCCGGATACGCAGTATTTT. This sequence encodes CASSVLLAGGPDTQYF.

The V call is TRBV4-1, the J call TRBJ2-1, with TRBD2 matching over 7 bases. Trimming took 0 bases from V and 2 from J; bases not matched to a gene: 7. CDR1 is MGHRA and CDR2 is YSYEKL in the germline V gene. The CDR3 totals 17 residues. CDR3 sequence: CASSQDQGGSAYNEQFF. CDR3 nucleotides: TGCGCCAGCAGCCAAGATCAGGGCGGGAGCGCCTACAATGAGCAGTTCTTC.

V usage is TRBV29-1 and J usage is TRBJ2-7; unclear D gene. The V end was cut by 5 bases, the J end by 6 bases, with 14 bases between. The CDR3 consists of 12 residues. The germline gives CDR1 SQVTM, CDR2 ANQGSEA. The DNA of the CDR3 is TGCAGCGTTCACGGGTTAGCCAGCGAGCAGTACTTC. Translating gives CSVHGLASEQYF.

The gene calls are TRBV10-3 and TRBJ1-1; 7 nucleotides agree with TRBD1. CDR3 length: 16 amino acids. V lost 5 bases, J lost 5 bases, and 14 bases stayed unmatched. Per the germline V gene, CDR1 is ENHRY and CDR2 is SYGVKD. As DNA, the CDR3 is TGTGCCATCAGTTTCGAAGGAGGGACAGCGGGGACTGAAGCTTTCTTT. As protein: CAISFEGGTAGTEAFF.

V gene TRBV7-9 combines with J gene TRBJ2-5, with a weak D call TRBD2 (5 bases). V dropped 4 bases and J dropped 11 bases, with 23 bases sitting between them. The CDR3 runs to 15 residues. CDR1 and CDR2 from the germline V gene are SEHNR and FQNEAQ (reference sequence). This chain's CDR3 is CASSSLMAGGEEQYF. CDR3 coding DNA: TGTGCCAGCAGCTCCCTTATGGCAGGAGGAGAGGAGCAGTACTTC. Looking up the rest from reference TRBV7-9 and TRBJ2-5 gives the full variable domain: DTGVSQNPRHKITKRGQNVTFRCDPISEHNRLYWYRQTLGQGPEFLTYFQNEAQLEKSRLLSDRFSAERPKGSFSTLEIQRTEQGDSAMYLCASSSLMAGGEEQYFGPGTRLLVL.

This clone was seen more than once but under ten times. The chain recombines TRBV4-1 with TRBJ1-5, with 8 bases matching TRBD1. V trimming: 1 base; J trimming: 3 bases; junction bases outside the gene matches: 20. Germline V gene lookup returns CDR1 MGHRA and CDR2 YSYEKL. The CDR3 covers 21 residues. As DNA, the CDR3 is TGCGCCAGCAGCCAAGTTGCCGGGGACCTACAGGGGGTAGTACCCAATCAGCCCCAGCATTTT. It specifies CASSQVAGDLQGVVPNQPQHF.

J is TRBJ2-1 and V is TRBV4-3, with TRBD2 matching 8 bases. Germline loops: CDR1 LGHNA, CDR2 YSLEER. This CDR3 is built from 15 residues. The V gene end was trimmed by 2 bases and the J gene end by 2 bases; junction bases not matched to a gene: 2. CDR3 protein: CASSQSGGTYNEQFF. For the CDR3, the DNA is TGCGCCAGCAGCCAAAGCGGGGGTACCTACAATGAGCAGTTCTTC.